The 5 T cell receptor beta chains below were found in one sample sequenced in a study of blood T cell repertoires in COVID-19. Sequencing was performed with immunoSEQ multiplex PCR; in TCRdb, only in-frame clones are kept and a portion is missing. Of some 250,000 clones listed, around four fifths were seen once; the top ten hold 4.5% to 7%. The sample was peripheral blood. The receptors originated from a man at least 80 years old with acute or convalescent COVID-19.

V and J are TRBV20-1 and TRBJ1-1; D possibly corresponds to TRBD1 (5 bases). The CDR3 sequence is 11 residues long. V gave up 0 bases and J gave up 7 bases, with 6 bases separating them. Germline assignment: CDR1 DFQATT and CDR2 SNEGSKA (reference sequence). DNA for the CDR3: TGCAGTGCTAGAGAAACAGGTGAAGCTTTCTTT. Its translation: CSARETGEAFF.

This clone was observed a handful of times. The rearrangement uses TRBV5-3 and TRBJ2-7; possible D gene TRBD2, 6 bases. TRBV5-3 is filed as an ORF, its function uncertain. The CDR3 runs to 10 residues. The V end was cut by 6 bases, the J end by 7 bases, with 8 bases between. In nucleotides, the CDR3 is TGTGCCAGAAAAGGAGGGGAGCAGTACTTC. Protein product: CARKGGEQYF.

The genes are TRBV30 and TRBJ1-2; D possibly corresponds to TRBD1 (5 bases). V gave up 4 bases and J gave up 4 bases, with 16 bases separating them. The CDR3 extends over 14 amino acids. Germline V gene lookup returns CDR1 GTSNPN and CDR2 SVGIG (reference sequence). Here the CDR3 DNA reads TGTGCCTGGACCACTCGGGGGTTTCTCTATGGCTACACCTTC. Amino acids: CAWTTRGFLYGYTF. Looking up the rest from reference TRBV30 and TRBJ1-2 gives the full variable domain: SQTIHQWPATLVQPVGSPLSLECTVEGTSNPNLYWYRQAAGRGLQLLFYSVGIGQISSEVPQNLSASRPQDRQFILSSKKLLLSDSGFYLCAWTTRGFLYGYTFGSGTRLTVV.

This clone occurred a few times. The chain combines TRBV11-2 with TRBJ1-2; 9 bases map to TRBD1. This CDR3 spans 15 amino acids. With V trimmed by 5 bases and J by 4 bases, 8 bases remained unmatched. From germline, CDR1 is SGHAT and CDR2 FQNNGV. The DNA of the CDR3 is TGTGCCAGCAGCCCAATACAGGGGGCTAGCTATGGCTACACCTTC. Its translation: CASSPIQGASYGYTF.

CDR3 DNA sequence: TGTGCCAGCAGCCAGGATACAGGGCTCGGGGCCAACGTCCTGACTTTC. It codes for CASSQDTGLGANVLTF. This chain connects TRBV3-1 (or the pseudogene TRBV3-2) to TRBJ2-6; possibly TRBD1 for D (6 bases). Deletions cut 3 bases from V and 4 bases from J, with 13 bases between. The CDR3 totals 16 residues. Germline V gene lookup returns CDR1 LGHDT and CDR2 YNNKEL (reference sequence).